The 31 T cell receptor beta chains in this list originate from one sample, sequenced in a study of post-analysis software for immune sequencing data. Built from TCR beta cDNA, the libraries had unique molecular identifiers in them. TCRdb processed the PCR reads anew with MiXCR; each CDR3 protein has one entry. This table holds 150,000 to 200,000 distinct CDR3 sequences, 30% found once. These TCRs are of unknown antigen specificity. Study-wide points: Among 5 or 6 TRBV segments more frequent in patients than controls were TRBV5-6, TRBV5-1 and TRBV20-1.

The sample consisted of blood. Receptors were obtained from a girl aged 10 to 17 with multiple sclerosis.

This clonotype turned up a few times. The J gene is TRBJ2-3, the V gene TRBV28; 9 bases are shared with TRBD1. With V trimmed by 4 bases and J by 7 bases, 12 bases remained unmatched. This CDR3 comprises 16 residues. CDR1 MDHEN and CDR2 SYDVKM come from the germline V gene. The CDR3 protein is CASSSGTGWTFYTQYF. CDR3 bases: TGTGCCAGCAGTTCAGGGACAGGGTGGACCTTTTATACGCAGTATTTT.

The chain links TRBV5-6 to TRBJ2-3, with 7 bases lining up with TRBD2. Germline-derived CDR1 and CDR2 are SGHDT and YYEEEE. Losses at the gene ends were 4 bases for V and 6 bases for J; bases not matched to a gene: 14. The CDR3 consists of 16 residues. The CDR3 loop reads CASSPTGGYWPDTQYF. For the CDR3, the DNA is TGTGCCAGCAGCCCAACGGGGGGATACTGGCCCGATACGCAGTATTTT.

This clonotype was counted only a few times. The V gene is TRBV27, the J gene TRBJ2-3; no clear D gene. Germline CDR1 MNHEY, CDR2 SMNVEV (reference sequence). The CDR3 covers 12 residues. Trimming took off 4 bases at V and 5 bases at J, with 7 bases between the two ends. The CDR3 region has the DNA TGTGCCAGCAGTTGGGGTGGAGATACGCAGTATTTT. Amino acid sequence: CASSWGGDTQYF.

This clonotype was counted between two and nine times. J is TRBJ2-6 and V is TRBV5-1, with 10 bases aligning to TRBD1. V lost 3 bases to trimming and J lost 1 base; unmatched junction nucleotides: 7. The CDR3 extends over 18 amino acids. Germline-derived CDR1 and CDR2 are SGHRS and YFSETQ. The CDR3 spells CASSYQGTGVSGANVLTF. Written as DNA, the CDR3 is TGCGCCAGCAGCTATCAAGGGACAGGGGTTTCTGGGGCCAACGTCCTGACTTTC.

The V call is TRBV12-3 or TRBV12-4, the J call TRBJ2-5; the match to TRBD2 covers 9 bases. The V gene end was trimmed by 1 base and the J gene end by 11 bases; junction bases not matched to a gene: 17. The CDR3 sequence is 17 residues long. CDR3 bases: TGTGCCAGCAGTTTAGTACTACGACTAGCGGATTACAATGAGCAGTACTTC. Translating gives CASSLVLRLADYNEQYF.

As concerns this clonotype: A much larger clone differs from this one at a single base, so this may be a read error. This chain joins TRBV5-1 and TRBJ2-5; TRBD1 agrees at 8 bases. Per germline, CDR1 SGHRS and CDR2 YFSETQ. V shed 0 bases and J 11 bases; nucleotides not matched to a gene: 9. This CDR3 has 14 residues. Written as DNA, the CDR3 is TGCGCCAGCAGCTTGGGGACAGGGCTCAATGAGCAGTACTTC. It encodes CASSLGTGLNEQYF.

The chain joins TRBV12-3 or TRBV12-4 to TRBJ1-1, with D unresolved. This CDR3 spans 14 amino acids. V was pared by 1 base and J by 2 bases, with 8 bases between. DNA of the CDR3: TGTGCCAGCAGTTTAGACACTTCCAACACTGAAGCTTTCTTT. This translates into CASSLDTSNTEAFF.

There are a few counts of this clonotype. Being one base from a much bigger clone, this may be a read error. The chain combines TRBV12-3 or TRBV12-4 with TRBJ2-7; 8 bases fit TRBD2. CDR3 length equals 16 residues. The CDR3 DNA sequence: TGTGCCAGCAGTTTTGAGAGCGGGAGAGATGGCTACGGGCAGTACTTC. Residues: CASSFESGRDGYGQYF.

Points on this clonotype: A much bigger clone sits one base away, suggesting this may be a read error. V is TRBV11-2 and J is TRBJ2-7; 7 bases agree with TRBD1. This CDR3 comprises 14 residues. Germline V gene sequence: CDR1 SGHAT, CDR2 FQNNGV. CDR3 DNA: TGTGCCGGCAGCTTAGGGACAGCCCCCTACGAGCAGTACTTC. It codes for CAGSLGTAPYEQYF.

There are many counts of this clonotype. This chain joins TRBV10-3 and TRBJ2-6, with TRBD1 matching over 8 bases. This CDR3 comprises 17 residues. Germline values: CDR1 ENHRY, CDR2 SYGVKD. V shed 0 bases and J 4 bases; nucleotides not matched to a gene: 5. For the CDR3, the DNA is TGTGCCATCAGTGAGTCGACGACAGGGGTCGGGGCCAACGTCCTGACTTTC. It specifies CAISESTTGVGANVLTF.

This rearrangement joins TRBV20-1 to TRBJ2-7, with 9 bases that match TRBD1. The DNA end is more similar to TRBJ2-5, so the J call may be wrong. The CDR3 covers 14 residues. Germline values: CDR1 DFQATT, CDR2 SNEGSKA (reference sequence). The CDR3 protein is CSAKGQGERETQYF. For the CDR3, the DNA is TGCAGTGCGAAGGGACAGGGCGAAAGGGAGACCCAGTACTTC.

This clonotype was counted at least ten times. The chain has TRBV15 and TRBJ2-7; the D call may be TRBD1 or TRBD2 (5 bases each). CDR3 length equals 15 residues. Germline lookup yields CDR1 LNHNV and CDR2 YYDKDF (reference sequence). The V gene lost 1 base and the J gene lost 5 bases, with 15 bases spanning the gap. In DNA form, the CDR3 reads TGTGCCACCAGCAGAGCGAGGGGCTCCTACCACGAGCAGTACTTC. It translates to CATSRARGSYHEQYF.

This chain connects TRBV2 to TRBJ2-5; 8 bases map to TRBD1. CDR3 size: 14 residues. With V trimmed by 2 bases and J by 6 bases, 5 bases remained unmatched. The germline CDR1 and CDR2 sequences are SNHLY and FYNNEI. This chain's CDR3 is CASSELQGAKTQYF. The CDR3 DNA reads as TGTGCCAGCAGTGAACTTCAGGGGGCGAAGACCCAGTACTTC.

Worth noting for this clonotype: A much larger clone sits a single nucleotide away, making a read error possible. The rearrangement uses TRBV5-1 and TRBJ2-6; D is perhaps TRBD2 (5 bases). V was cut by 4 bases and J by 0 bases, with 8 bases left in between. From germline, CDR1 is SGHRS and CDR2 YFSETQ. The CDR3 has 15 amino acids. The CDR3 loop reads CASSEGVSGANVLTF. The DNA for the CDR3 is TGCGCCAGCAGCGAGGGAGTCTCTGGGGCCAACGTCCTGACTTTC.

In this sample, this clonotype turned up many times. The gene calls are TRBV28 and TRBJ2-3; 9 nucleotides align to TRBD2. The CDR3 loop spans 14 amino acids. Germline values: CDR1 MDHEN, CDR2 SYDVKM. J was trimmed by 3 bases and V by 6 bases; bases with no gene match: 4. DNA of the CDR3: TGTGCCAGCAGCCGTAGCGGGAGTACAGATACGCAGTATTTT. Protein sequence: CASSRSGSTDTQYF.

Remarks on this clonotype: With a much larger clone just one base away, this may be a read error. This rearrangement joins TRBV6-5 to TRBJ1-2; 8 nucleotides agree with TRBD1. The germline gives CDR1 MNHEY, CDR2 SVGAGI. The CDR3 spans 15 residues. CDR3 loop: CAGSPTGGKSYGYTF. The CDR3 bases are TGTGCCGGCAGCCCCACAGGGGGGAAAAGCTATGGCTACACCTTC.

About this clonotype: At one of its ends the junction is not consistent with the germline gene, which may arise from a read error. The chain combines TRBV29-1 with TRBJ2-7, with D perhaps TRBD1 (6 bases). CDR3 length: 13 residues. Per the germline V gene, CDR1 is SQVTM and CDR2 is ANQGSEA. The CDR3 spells CSVELGTPYEQFF. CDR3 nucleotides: TGCAGCGTTGAACTCGGGACACCCTACGAGCAGTTCTTT.

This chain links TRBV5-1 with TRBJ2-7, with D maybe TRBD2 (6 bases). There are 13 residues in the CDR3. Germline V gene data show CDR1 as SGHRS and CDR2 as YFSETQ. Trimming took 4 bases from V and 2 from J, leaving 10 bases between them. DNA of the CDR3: TGCGCCAGCAGCACGGGAGCCCCCTACGAGCAGTACTTC. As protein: CASSTGAPYEQYF.

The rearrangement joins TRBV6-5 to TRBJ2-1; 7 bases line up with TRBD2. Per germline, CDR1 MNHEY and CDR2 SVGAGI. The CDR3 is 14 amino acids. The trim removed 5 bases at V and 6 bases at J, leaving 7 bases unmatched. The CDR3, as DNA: TGTGCCAGCAGTCTTATCGGGGGGAGCAATGAGCAGTTCTTC. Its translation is CASSLIGGSNEQFF.

The CDR3 spells CASSWGQGSTDTQYF. CDR3 DNA: TGCGCCAGCAGCTGGGGACAGGGGTCAACAGATACGCAGTATTTT. J is TRBJ2-3 and V is TRBV5-1; the match to TRBD1 covers 10 bases. CDR1 is SGHRS, CDR2 YFSETQ, per germline. This CDR3 region has 15 residues. V lost 3 bases, J lost 3 bases, and 4 bases stayed unmatched.

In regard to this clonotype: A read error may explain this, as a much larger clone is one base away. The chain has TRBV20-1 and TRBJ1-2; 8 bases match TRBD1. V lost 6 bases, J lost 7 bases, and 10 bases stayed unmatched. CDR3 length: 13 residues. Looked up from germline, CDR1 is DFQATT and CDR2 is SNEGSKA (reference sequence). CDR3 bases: TGCAGTGCCTCGGACAGGGTACGGAGTGGCTACACCTTC. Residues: CSASDRVRSGYTF.

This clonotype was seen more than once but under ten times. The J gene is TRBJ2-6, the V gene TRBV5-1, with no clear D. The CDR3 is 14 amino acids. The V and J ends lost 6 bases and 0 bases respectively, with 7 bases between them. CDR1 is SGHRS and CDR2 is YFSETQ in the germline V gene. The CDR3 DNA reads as TGCGCCAGCACCTTTGACTCTGGGGCCAACGTCCTGACTTTC. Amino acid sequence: CASTFDSGANVLTF.

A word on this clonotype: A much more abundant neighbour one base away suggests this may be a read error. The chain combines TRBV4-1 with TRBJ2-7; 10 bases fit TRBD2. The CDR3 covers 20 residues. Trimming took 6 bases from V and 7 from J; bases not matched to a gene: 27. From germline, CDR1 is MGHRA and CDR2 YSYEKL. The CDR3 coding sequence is TGCGCCAGCAGGGTCCACGGGGCTTCCGGGGCTAGCGGGAGTACGGATGAGCAGTACTTC. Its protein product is CASRVHGASGASGSTDEQYF.

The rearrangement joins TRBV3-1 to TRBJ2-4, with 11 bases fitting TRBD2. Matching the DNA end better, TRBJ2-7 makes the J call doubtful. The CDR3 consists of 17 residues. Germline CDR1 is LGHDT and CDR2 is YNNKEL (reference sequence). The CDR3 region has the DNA TGTGCCAGCAGCCAAGATGTTGGCCTAGCGGGAGGCTACGAGCAGTACTTC. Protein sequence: CASSQDVGLAGGYEQYF.

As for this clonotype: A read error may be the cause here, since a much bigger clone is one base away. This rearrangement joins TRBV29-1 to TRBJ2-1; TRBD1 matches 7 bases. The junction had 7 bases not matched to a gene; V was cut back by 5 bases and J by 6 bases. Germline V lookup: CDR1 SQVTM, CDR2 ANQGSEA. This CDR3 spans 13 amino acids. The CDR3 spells CSVYDRTGNEQFF. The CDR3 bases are TGCAGCGTTTACGATCGGACAGGCAATGAGCAGTTCTTC.

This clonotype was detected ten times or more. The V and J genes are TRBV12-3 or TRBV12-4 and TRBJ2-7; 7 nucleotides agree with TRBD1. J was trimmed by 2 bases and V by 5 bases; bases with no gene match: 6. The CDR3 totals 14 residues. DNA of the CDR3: TGTGCCAGCAGTCCATACAGGGGTCCCTACGAGCAGTACTTC. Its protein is CASSPYRGPYEQYF.

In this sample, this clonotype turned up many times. The CDR3 coding sequence is TGCGCCAGCAGCCCCCAAGGACTAGCGGGAGAGACCCAGTACTTC. The encoded protein is CASSPQGLAGETQYF. The V and J genes are TRBV5-1 and TRBJ2-5; the match to TRBD2 covers 11 bases. This CDR3 has 15 residues. V lost 4 bases, J lost 4 bases, and 6 bases stayed unmatched. Per the germline V gene, CDR1 is SGHRS and CDR2 is YFSETQ.

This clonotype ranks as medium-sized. CDR3 nucleotide sequence: TGTGCCAGCAGCACCGCGGTGAACACTGAAGCTTTCTTT. As protein: CASSTAVNTEAFF. The chain joins TRBV7-7 to TRBJ1-1; no definite D call. Germline CDR1 reads SSHAT; CDR2 reads FNYEAQ (reference sequence). Trimming left V 5 bases short and J 0 bases short, with 7 bases between. This CDR3 is built from 13 residues. Drawing the rest from reference TRBV7-7 and TRBJ1-1, the complete variable domain is GAGVSQSPRYKVTKRGQDVTLRCDPISSHATLYWYQQALGQGPEFLTYFNYEAQPDKSGLPSDRFSAERPEGSISTLTIQRTEQRDSAMYRCASSTAVNTEAFFGQGTRLTVV.

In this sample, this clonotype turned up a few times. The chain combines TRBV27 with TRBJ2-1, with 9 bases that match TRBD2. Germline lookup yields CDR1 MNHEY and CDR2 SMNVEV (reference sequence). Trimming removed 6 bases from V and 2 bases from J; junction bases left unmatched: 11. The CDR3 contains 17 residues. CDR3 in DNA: TGTGCCAGCAGGGCGACAAGCGGGACTAGCCCCTACAATGAGCAGTTCTTC. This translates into CASRATSGTSPYNEQFF.

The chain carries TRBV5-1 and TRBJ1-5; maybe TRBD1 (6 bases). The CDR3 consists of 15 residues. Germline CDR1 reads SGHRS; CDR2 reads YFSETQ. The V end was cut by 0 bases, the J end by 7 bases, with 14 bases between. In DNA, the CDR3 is TGCGCCAGCAGCTTGGAGTCGGGGGGCGGGCAGCCCCAGCATTTT. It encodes CASSLESGGGQPQHF. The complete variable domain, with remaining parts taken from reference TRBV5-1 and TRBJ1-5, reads KAGVTQTPRYLIKTRGQQVTLSCSPISGHRSVSWYQQTPGQGLQFLFEYFSETQRNKGNFPGRFSGRQFSNSRSEMNVSTLELGDSALYLCASSLESGGGQPQHFGDGTRLSIL.

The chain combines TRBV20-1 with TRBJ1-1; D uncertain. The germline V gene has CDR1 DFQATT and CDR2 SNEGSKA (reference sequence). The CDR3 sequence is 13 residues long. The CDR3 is CSLEQTFNTEAFF. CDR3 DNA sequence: TGCAGCCTGGAACAGACCTTCAACACTGAAGCTTTCTTT.